This T cell receptor (beta chain) was sequenced in a study of blood T cell repertoires in COVID-19. Study information: Sample material is recorded as cDNA or gDNA derived from T cells, B-cell-depleted T cells, or PBMCs.

Germline CDR1 is LNHDA and CDR2 is SQIVND (reference sequence). V gave up 3 bases and J gave up 5 bases, with 21 bases separating them. This CDR3 has 17 residues. TCRdb's table, derived via immunoSEQ multiplex PCR, lists solely in-frame clones and lacks some. The sample has 200,000 to 250,000 clones, 87% seen once. This clone was counted a single time. The gene calls are TRBV19 and TRBJ2-3; D possibly corresponds to TRBD2 (6 bases). The sequencing input was peripheral blood. The receptor was derived from a man aged 40-50 years with active or convalescent COVID-19. The CDR3 sequence is CASSIESGLSARDTQYF. CDR3 nucleotides: TGTGCCAGTAGTATCGAGTCGGGACTTTCTGCGAGAGATACGCAGTATTTT.